The 31 T cell receptor beta chains reported below all come from one sample, sequenced in a study of long-term antiretroviral therapy in people with HIV (dated by TCRdb to between 2021 and 2022). Sequencing of the TRB variable region was done with the immunoSEQ hsTCRB v3.0 assay at survey level resolution. TCRdb took over this immuneACCESS table, retaining in-frame rearrangements with V and J assigned. Such tables are incomplete; in checked studies, under half of the missing clones stem from an unresolved V gene, and the remainder is unexplained. The sample records around 25,000 clones, 88% of which are singletons. 4.5% to 6% of the sample comes from the top ten. The sample consisted of unsorted PBMCs, taken about 4.5 years after starting antiretroviral therapy. Source of these receptors: a man aged 25-45 years with HIV.

The CDR3 is CASSEWGLLDTGELFF. CDR3 DNA: TGTGCCAGCAGTGAATGGGGGCTATTGGACACCGGGGAGCTGTTTTTT. The chain carries TRBV2 and TRBJ2-2, with a tentative D call TRBD1 (6 bases). Germline V gene data show CDR1 as SNHLY and CDR2 as FYNNEI. V was pared by 2 bases and J by 3 bases, with 13 bases between. The CDR3 is made up of 16 amino acids.

In its sample, this clone was seen once. This chain uses TRBV7-2 with TRBJ2-3, with D perhaps TRBD2 (6 bases). V was shortened by 1 base and J by 2 bases, with 16 bases between the two germline ends. The germline CDR1 and CDR2 sequences are SGHTA and FQGNSA. The CDR3 loop spans 17 amino acids. Here the CDR3 reads CASSLVPPSASTDTQYF. The CDR3 DNA is TGTGCCAGCAGCTTAGTACCCCCTAGCGCCTCCACAGATACGCAGTATTTT. Filled out from reference TRBV7-2 and TRBJ2-3, the complete variable domain reads GAGVSQSPSNKVTEKGKDVELRCDPISGHTALYWYRQSLGQGLEFLIYFQGNSAPDKSGLPSDRFSAERTGGSVSTLTIQRTQQEDSAVYLCASSLVPPSASTDTQYFGPGTRLTVL.

The J gene is TRBJ2-2, the V gene TRBV9, with unresolved D. The CDR3 consists of 12 residues. V lost 4 bases and J 5 bases, leaving 6 bases between the germline ends. Germline-derived CDR1 and CDR2 are SGDLS and YYNGEE. CDR3: CASSLPTGELFF. DNA for the CDR3: TGTGCCAGCAGCTTACCAACCGGGGAGCTGTTTTTT.

The chain recombines TRBV4-3 with TRBJ2-3; no definite D call. V lost 0 bases, J lost 4 bases, and 8 bases lay in between. Per the germline V gene, CDR1 is LGHNA and CDR2 is YSLEER. The CDR3 is 14 amino acids. CDR3 nucleotide sequence: TGCGCCAGCAGCCAAGATATAGAACCAGATACGCAGTATTTT. Amino acids: CASSQDIEPDTQYF.

This sequence joins TRBV7-8 and TRBJ2-7; TRBD2 might be the D (5 bases). The germline CDR1 and CDR2 sequences are SGHVS and FQNEAQ. The CDR3 contains 16 residues. V was trimmed by 1 base and J by 3 bases, leaving 16 bases between them. CDR3 residues: CASSLEAYGIHYEQYF. The CDR3, as DNA: TGTGCCAGCAGCTTAGAGGCTTACGGGATTCACTACGAGCAGTACTTC.

V gene TRBV19 combines with J gene TRBJ2-4, with D possibly being TRBD1 (5 bases). CDR1 is LNHDA and CDR2 is SQIVND in the germline V gene (reference sequence). The CDR3 length is 14 residues. Between the trimmed V and J ends, which lost 5 bases and 6 bases, there was a span of 14 bases. The CDR3: CASSPTGSGNIQYF. In DNA form, the CDR3 reads TGTGCCAGTAGTCCAACAGGCTCGGGAAACATTCAGTACTTC.

The chain combines TRBV19 with TRBJ1-2; unclear D gene. The CDR3 totals 11 residues. Deletions cut 5 bases from V and 4 bases from J, with 5 bases between. Per germline, CDR1 LNHDA and CDR2 SQIVND (reference sequence). This CDR3 is CASSWPYGYTF. CDR3 in DNA: TGTGCCAGTAGTTGGCCCTATGGCTACACCTTC.

The chain recombines TRBV9 with TRBJ2-1, with 12 bases that match TRBD1. This CDR3 has 15 residues. Germline values: CDR1 SGDLS, CDR2 YYNGEE. The trim removed 7 bases at V and 7 bases at J, leaving 9 bases unmatched. Written as DNA, the CDR3 is TGTGCCAGCTCAACCGGGACAGGGGGCGGGAATGAGCAGTTCTTC. Protein: CASSTGTGGGNEQFF.

The V and J genes are TRBV5-5 and TRBJ1-1; D gene ambiguous. From germline, CDR1 is SGHKS and CDR2 YYEKEE (reference sequence). Trimming shortened V by 2 bases and J by 3 bases, and 5 bases separated the two germline ends. This CDR3 has 12 residues. CDR3: CASSFSYTEAFF. CDR3 DNA: TGTGCCAGCAGCTTTTCTTACACTGAAGCTTTCTTT.

The V gene is TRBV7-9, the J gene TRBJ2-1, with D perhaps TRBD1 (6 bases). V gave up 1 base and J gave up 15 bases, with 19 bases separating them. This CDR3 spans 14 amino acids. Looked up from germline, CDR1 is SEHNR and CDR2 is FQNEAQ (reference sequence). CDR3 amino acids: CASSLDPQGPLRFF. Written as DNA, the CDR3 is TGTGCCAGCAGCTTAGACCCTCAGGGGCCCCTAAGGTTCTTC.

The chain is built from TRBV7-9 and TRBJ1-1; D remains unclear. Trimming removed 2 bases from V and 4 bases from J, with 14 bases in between. The CDR3 consists of 15 residues. The V gene's germline CDR1 is SEHNR and CDR2 FQNEAQ (reference sequence). In nucleotides, the CDR3 is TGTGCCAGCAGCTTAAAGGAGCTTGGCCGCACTGAAGCTTTCTTT. Amino acid sequence: CASSLKELGRTEAFF.

V gene TRBV5-1 combines with J gene TRBJ2-5, with D possibly matching TRBD1 (6 bases). This CDR3 has 14 residues. Germline CDR1 and CDR2: SGHRS and YFSETQ. The germline V and J ends were trimmed by 4 bases and 3 bases, with 13 bases remaining between them. For the CDR3, the DNA is TGCGCCAGCAGCCTCGGCGCAGGGGAAGAGACCCAGTACTTC. This translates into CASSLGAGEETQYF. The full variable domain, with the rest looked up from reference TRBV5-1 and TRBJ2-5, is KAGVTQTPRYLIKTRGQQVTLSCSPISGHRSVSWYQQTPGQGLQFLFEYFSETQRNKGNFPGRFSGRQFSNSRSEMNVSTLELGDSALYLCASSLGAGEETQYFGPGTRLLVL.

This clone was observed once. The rearrangement links TRBV6-5 to TRBJ2-1; 8 nucleotides match TRBD2. CDR1 and CDR2 (germline): MNHEY, SVGAGI. CDR3 length equals 14 residues. V lost 4 bases and J lost 3; bases outside the gene matches: 2. The CDR3 region has the DNA TGTGCCAGCAGTTCAACTAGCGGCTACAATGAGCAGTTCTTC. It is translated as CASSSTSGYNEQFF.

The V gene is TRBV18, the J gene TRBJ1-5, with 9 positions matching TRBD1. After removal of 3 bases from V and 7 bases from J, the junction contained 7 bases not matched to a gene. Germline V gives CDR1 KGHSH, CDR2 LQKENI. The CDR3 has 15 residues. In DNA, the CDR3 is TGTGCCAGCTCACCCCCGGGACAGGGAGGCCAGCCCCAGCATTTT. It codes for CASSPPGQGGQPQHF.

The chain recombines TRBV5-5 with TRBJ1-5, with unresolved D. Germline CDR1 is SGHKS and CDR2 is YYEKEE (reference sequence). The CDR3 covers 13 residues. V was cut by 7 bases and J by 4 bases, with 12 bases left in between. The CDR3 region has the DNA TGTGCCAGCGCCCCGGGGATAAATCAGCCCCAGCATTTT. Protein product: CASAPGINQPQHF.

The chain combines TRBV7-3 with TRBJ1-1; no reliable D call. CDR3 length equals 14 residues. V was pared by 2 bases and J by 1 base, with 8 bases between. Looked up from germline, CDR1 is SGHTA and CDR2 is FQGTGA. The CDR3 region has the DNA TGTGCCAGCAGCTTAGCGGGCCAGAACACTGAAGCTTTCTTT. Translating gives CASSLAGQNTEAFF.

This rearrangement joins TRBV7-9 to TRBJ2-1; a possible D gene is TRBD2 (6 bases). This CDR3 has 16 amino acids. Per the germline V gene, CDR1 is SEHNR and CDR2 is FQNEAQ (reference sequence). Between the trimmed V and J ends, which lost 1 base and 4 bases, there was a span of 14 bases. CDR3 in amino acids: CASSLVSSGLYNEQFF. In nucleotides, the CDR3 is TGTGCCAGCAGCTTAGTCAGTAGCGGATTATACAATGAGCAGTTCTTC.

This clone was found a few times. This chain links TRBV4-1 with TRBJ1-6; TRBD1 is a possible D gene (6 bases). The CDR3 loop spans 16 amino acids. Per germline, CDR1 MGHRA and CDR2 YSYEKL. Trimming removed 1 base from V and 4 bases from J, with 11 bases in between. CDR3 region: CASSQVPGHYNSPLHF. In nucleotides, the CDR3 is TGCGCCAGCAGCCAAGTACCGGGACATTATAATTCACCCCTCCACTTT.

As to this clone: An end of the junction does not agree with germline; a read error may underlie this. J is TRBJ1-4 and V is TRBV7-7; D not resolved. The germline V gene has CDR1 SSHAT and CDR2 FNYEAQ (reference sequence). CDR3 size: 13 residues. CDR3 in amino acids: CASSLGLNEKLFF. In nucleotides, the CDR3 is TGTGCTAGCAGCTTAGGCTTGAATGAAAAACTGTTTTTT.

This chain joins TRBV18 and TRBJ1-5; TRBD1 agrees at 11 bases. Germline V gene data show CDR1 as KGHSH and CDR2 as LQKENI. J lost 7 bases, V lost 0 bases, and 2 bases had no gene match. The CDR3 covers 15 residues. This chain's CDR3 is CASSPPGDRGQPQHF. DNA for the CDR3: TGTGCCAGCTCACCACCGGGGGACAGGGGGCAGCCCCAGCATTTT.

The chain recombines TRBV7-2 with TRBJ1-2, with TRBD1 as a possible D gene (5 bases). The CDR3 extends over 16 amino acids. Looked up from germline, CDR1 is SGHTA and CDR2 is FQGNSA. Trimming cost V 1 base and J 5 bases, with 17 bases left between them. The CDR3 region is CASSLGQPGPLYGYTF. In nucleotides, the CDR3 is TGTGCCAGCAGCTTAGGACAGCCCGGCCCCTTATATGGCTACACCTTC.

The J gene is TRBJ2-7, the V gene TRBV10-3; the D gene is possibly TRBD2 (6 bases). The germline V gene has CDR1 ENHRY and CDR2 SYGVKD. The CDR3 has 17 residues. V lost 4 bases and J lost 2, with 21 bases in between. In DNA form, the CDR3 reads TGTGCCATCAGTGGCGGGGTAGATAGGGGTACAGCCTACGAGCAGTACTTC. It yields the protein CAISGGVDRGTAYEQYF.

This clone was found a few times. The chain is built from TRBV21-1 and TRBJ2-7; TRBD1 reflects the table's D call only, with no check against the DNA. TRBV21-1 is reported as a pseudogene. This CDR3 spans 13 amino acids. The CDR3 spells CASRGQGEYEQYF. The CDR3 DNA reads TGTGCCAGCAGGGGACAGGGAGAATACGAGCAGTACTTC.

The chain employs TRBV6-6 and TRBJ2-7, with TRBD1 identical over 8 bases. The CDR3 runs 14 residues. Germline CDR1 is MNHNY and CDR2 is SVGAGI (reference sequence). V was clipped by 2 bases and J by 3 bases; unmatched bases: 3. CDR3 bases: TGTGCCAGCAGTTACCCCGGACAGGGCTACGAGCAGTACTTC. This codes for CASSYPGQGYEQYF.

The J gene is TRBJ1-2, the V gene TRBV4-1; D gene uncertain. With 0 bases removed from V and 6 bases from J, the gap between germline ends came to 14 bases. The CDR3 totals 15 residues. Germline loops: CDR1 MGHRA, CDR2 YSYEKL. This CDR3 is CASSQDLDPGNGYTF. CDR3 nucleotides: TGCGCCAGCAGCCAAGATTTGGACCCGGGGAATGGCTACACCTTC.

This chain joins TRBV7-2 and TRBJ1-5, with D tentatively TRBD1 (6 bases). The CDR3 is 16 residues long. Germline V gene data show CDR1 as SGHTA and CDR2 as FQGNSA. V was clipped by 1 base and J by 0 bases, with 10 bases between them. The CDR3 loop reads CASSLVRTDSNQPQHF. CDR3 DNA: TGTGCCAGCAGCTTAGTAAGGACAGATAGCAATCAGCCCCAGCATTTT.

The gene calls are TRBV9 and TRBJ2-6; D remains unclear. This CDR3 has 16 residues. Trimming cost V 0 bases and J 0 bases, with 7 bases left between them. Looked up from germline, CDR1 is SGDLS and CDR2 is YYNGEE. In nucleotides, the CDR3 is TGTGCCAGCAGCGTAGGTTGGGTCTCTGGGGCCAACGTCCTGACTTTC. Translation: CASSVGWVSGANVLTF.

The chain links TRBV10-3 to TRBJ2-1; maybe TRBD1 (6 bases). Trimming pared 3 bases from V and 10 bases from J, leaving 13 bases between. CDR1 and CDR2 (germline): ENHRY, SYGVKD. The CDR3 is 13 residues long. Here the CDR3 DNA reads TGTGCCATCAGTGACTGGACCGGGACAGAGCAGTTCTTC. Translation: CAISDWTGTEQFF.

J is TRBJ2-1 and V is TRBV5-4; 7 positions match TRBD2. This CDR3 is built from 17 residues. Per germline, CDR1 SGHNT and CDR2 YYREEE (reference sequence). Unmatched junction bases numbered 14, after V lost 0 bases and J lost 8 bases. CDR3 DNA sequence: TGTGCCAGCAGCTTGGGGTTTGCGGGAGAGGGCCGGGATGAGCAGTTCTTC. It codes for CASSLGFAGEGRDEQFF.

This clone was found a few times. This chain uses TRBV4-3 with TRBJ1-1; D is undetermined. There are 15 residues in the CDR3. V was clipped by 0 bases and J by 3 bases, with 11 bases between them. In germline, CDR1 is LGHNA, CDR2 YSLEER. The CDR3 DNA follows: TGCGCCAGCAGCCAAGAAGCACCGTCATACACTGAAGCTTTCTTT. Translating gives CASSQEAPSYTEAFF.

The V gene is TRBV5-4, the J gene TRBJ1-2, with 7 bases that match TRBD1. This CDR3 spans 15 amino acids. With V trimmed by 4 bases and J by 4 bases, 10 bases remained unmatched. The germline CDR1 and CDR2 sequences are SGHNT and YYREEE (reference sequence). DNA for the CDR3: TGTGCCAGCAGCGGCGGCGGGACAGCCCCCTATGGCTACACCTTC. Protein sequence: CASSGGGTAPYGYTF.